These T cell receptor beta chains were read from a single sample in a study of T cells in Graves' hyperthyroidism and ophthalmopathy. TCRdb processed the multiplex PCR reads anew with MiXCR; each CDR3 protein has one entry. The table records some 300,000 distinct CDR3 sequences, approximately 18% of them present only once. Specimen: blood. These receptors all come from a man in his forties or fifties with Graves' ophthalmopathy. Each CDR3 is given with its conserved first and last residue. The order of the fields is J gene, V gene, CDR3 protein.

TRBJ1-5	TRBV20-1	CSASLGPGNQPQHF
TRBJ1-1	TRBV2	CASSEGSFANTEAFF
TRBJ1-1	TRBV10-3	CAISIQGTISEAFF
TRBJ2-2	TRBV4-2	CASSQDIGNTGELFF
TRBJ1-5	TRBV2	CASQDSNQPQHF
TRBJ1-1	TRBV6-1	CASSEAGGGQGARMNTEAFF
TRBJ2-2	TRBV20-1	CSASSGRAGELFF
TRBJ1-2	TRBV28	CASTWGGGYTF
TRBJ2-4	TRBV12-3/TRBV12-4	CASSFREAAKNIQYF
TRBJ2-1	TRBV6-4	CASSDVATSGSHEQFF
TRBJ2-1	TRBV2	CASSQDFSGRGNEQFF
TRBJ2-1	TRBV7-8	CASSLTSGRGDEQFF
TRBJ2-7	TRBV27	CARRYKVKPYEQYF
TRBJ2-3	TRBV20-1	CSASTRVDTQYF
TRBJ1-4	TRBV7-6	CASSHGATNEKLFF
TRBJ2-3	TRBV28	CASIMAGITDTQYF
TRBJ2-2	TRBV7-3	CASRQLNTGELFF
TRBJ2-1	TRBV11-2	CASSLEGTRGDEQFF
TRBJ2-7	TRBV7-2	CASSLVGSGGYEQYF
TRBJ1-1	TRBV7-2	CASSLSPGLFRTEAFF
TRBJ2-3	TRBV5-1	CASSQVGSTRDTQYF
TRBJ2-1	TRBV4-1	CASSQGQGYGDEQFF
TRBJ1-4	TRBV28	CASSLGGGTNEKLFF
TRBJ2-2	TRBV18	CASSPFIQNTGELFF
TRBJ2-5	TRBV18	CASSGTSLTSGGQETQYF
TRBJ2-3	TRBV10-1	CASKGASDTQYF
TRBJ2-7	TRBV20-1	CSAPRPISGRARYEQYF
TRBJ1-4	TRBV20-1	CSAEGQGRREKLFF
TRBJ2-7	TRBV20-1	CSAWGPGTAEQYF
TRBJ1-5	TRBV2	CASSVQGVDQPQHF
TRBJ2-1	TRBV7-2	CASSWTVAATNEQFF
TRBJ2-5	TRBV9	CASASPRETQYF
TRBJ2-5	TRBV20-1	CSAPKGSGLGGETQYF
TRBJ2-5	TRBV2	CASSDVQGRGETQYF
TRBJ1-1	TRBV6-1	CASSWAGGANTEAFF
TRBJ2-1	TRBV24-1	CATSDYSNEQFF
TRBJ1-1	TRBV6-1	CASRTPSEAFF
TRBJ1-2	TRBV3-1	CASSQGAGGYTF
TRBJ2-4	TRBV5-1	CASSSDSIRRNIQYF
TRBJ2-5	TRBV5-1	CASSLGTSQETQYF
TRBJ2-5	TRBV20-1	CSARETSRETQYF
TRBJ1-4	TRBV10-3	CAISANRGLNEKLFF
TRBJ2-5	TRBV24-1	CATSDPRDRGTQETQYF
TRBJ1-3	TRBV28	CASSSSGTGSVATIYF
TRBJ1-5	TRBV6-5	CASSYLGPNQPQHF
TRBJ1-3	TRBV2	CASSEFFRTAGNTIYF